This is a list of T cell receptor beta chains from one sample in a study of blood T cells in healthy people across ages. TCRdb passed the 5' RACE reads through MiXCR, listing each CDR3 protein once. The repertoire holds 1 million or so distinct CDR3 sequences, under 55% seen once, with 18% in the top ten. Sample: blood. These receptor sequences come from a woman in her sixties in good health. Both conserved end residues are part of each CDR3.

V	CDR3
TRBV4-2	CASSQEREGSYEQYF
TRBV27	CASSVGRTYGCTF
TRBV5-1	CASSWSGRVNTGELFF
TRBV11-2	CASTLTSGSFVETQYF
TRBV6-2/TRBV6-3	CASSSPLGLAEETQYF
TRBV6-1	CASSPTRVRNSGLAVTYNEQFF
TRBV9	CASSVGFPGANVLTF
TRBV6-5	CASSERQDNQPQHF
TRBV5-1	CASSLGLAGGPRNTQYF
TRBV6-1	CASSTVGLTPQHF
TRBV29-1	CSVGGSGGRYEQYF
TRBV24-1	CATSAGQGLHEQFF
TRBV4-2	CASSQKGGQRTGELFF
TRBV6-1	CASSASGNIFEETQYF
TRBV12-3/TRBV12-4	CATRGHTEKMNTEAFF
TRBV5-1	CASSFGHSVQETQYF
TRBV6-5	CASSPPFTGEGEQYF
TRBV9	CASSPNPGLGAHEQYF
TRBV5-1	CASNLGLAGRNEQYF
TRBV20-1	CSARGQGKITDTQYF
TRBV12-3/TRBV12-4	CASSFINSPLHF
TRBV9	CASSVRDRFGNSPLHF
TRBV25-1	CASSEGGIGGYTF
TRBV6-1	CASSTRQGATEAFF
TRBV4-1	CASSQGVVSGDTQYF
TRBV12-3/TRBV12-4	CASSRRTGATGELFF
TRBV2	CASRISGGNEQFF
TRBV3-1	CASSQALARDEQFF
TRBV20-1	CSARPTRGRTDTQYF
TRBV29-1	CSVGGLAGAINEQFF
TRBV12-3/TRBV12-4	CASSWGRAYEQYF
TRBV6-1	CASSEVLGDTQYF
TRBV29-1	CSAGLGAGEQFF
TRBV27	CASSPRGGVYEQYF
TRBV10-1	CASSGDGGYTF
TRBV27	CASSRGGWQPQHF
TRBV10-3	CAISGTSGRPYEGQYF
TRBV20-1	CSARQGNEQFF
TRBV20-1	CSARTGDRGPYEQYF
TRBV6-6	CASSPRSGPYNEQFF
TRBV7-9	CASSFRQGAGAEAFF
TRBV7-2	CASSSKSSYEQYF
TRBV15	CATSREDNAYNEQFF
TRBV4-1	CTSSLRTGSIGELFF
TRBV11-3	CASSLGETYAQETQYF
TRBV18	CASSSSGSRGETQYF
TRBV4-1	CASSPGFRSDEQYF
TRBV12-3/TRBV12-4	CACTGTYNEQFF
TRBV20-1	CSATQFSRDQETQYF
TRBV29-1	CSVVGQGPAYGYTF
TRBV7-3	CASSSGGTSRDTQYF
TRBV5-1	CASSLPLGIETQYF
TRBV28	CASSMLRQGYIQYF
TRBV27	CASSSLFGAAGRLAKNIQYF
TRBV6-1	CASSFTRTVGDEPQHF
TRBV24-1	CATRSGKAFF
TRBV20-1	CSARDPQLRELETQHF
TRBV7-9	CASSQSGNGYTF
TRBV12-3/TRBV12-4	CASSLRTQTQYF